The 19 T cell receptor beta chains listed next were all sequenced from one sample in a study of tumor and adjacent non-tumor tissue in lung cancer. The template was RNA from unsorted bulk tissue. Distant lung tissue was collected more than 3 cm away from the tumor edge. Three rounds of nested PCR, following a modified ARM-PCR protocol, produced the TCRbeta library. Each CDR3 protein is one row after TCRdb ran MiXCR on the multiplex PCR reads. The repertoire holds under 80,000 distinct CDR3 sequences, with more than 75% as singletons. Sequenced sample: distant non-tumor lung tissue. Every receptor here comes from a man aged 55 to 70 with non-small cell lung cancer.

Points on this clonotype: The junction differs from germline at one of its ends, possibly a read error. This chain uses TRBV6-1 with TRBJ2-1, with D possibly TRBD2 on 6 matching bases. This CDR3 contains 15 residues. Germline CDR1 and CDR2: MNHNS and SASEGT. The CDR3 loop reads CASIPLGRGKREQFF. In DNA form, the CDR3 reads TGTGCGAGCATCCCCCTGGGGCGGGGAAAAAGAGAGCAGTTCTTC.

This clonotype appeared many times. The chain combines TRBV2 with TRBJ2-2; 9 bases are a match to TRBD1. With V trimmed by 6 bases and J by 7 bases, 9 bases remained unmatched. The germline CDR1 and CDR2 sequences are SNHLY and FYNNEI. The CDR3 is made up of 15 amino acids. The CDR3 spells CASRETGGASGELFF. The CDR3 DNA reads TGTGCCAGCAGAGAAACAGGGGGCGCAAGCGGGGAGCTGTTTTTT.

V gene TRBV2 combines with J gene TRBJ1-1; D uncertain. This CDR3 is built from 12 residues. V was pared by 6 bases and J by 12 bases, with 17 bases between. Germline V gives CDR1 SNHLY, CDR2 FYNNEI. CDR3 in amino acids: CASSRGNTETFF. CDR3 in DNA: TGTGCCAGCAGCCGGGGTAACACTGAGACTTTCTTT.

Notes on this clonotype: A junction end diverges from the germline sequence, so it may reflect a read error. The chain uses TRBV20-1 and TRBJ1-6; the match to TRBD1 covers 7 bases. The CDR3 covers 14 residues. The V gene's germline CDR1 is DFQATT and CDR2 SNEGSKA (reference sequence). The CDR3 sequence: CSAPPGQLSSPLHF. The CDR3, as DNA: TGTAGTGCTCCCCCGGGACAGTTGAGTTCACCCCTCCACTTT.

This chain connects TRBV7-9 to TRBJ2-3, with D tentatively TRBD1 (5 bases). The germline CDR1 and CDR2 sequences are SEHNR and FQNEAQ (reference sequence). CDR3 size: 15 residues. This chain's CDR3 is CVGNPTSGKADTQYF. CDR3 sequence (DNA): TGTGTCGGCAACCCAACGTCAGGGAAGGCAGATACGCAGTATTTT.

Points on this clonotype: One end of the junction does not line up with germline, which may come from a read error. V usage is TRBV5-6 and J usage is TRBJ1-1, with D maybe TRBD1 (6 bases). The germline V gene encodes CDR1 SGHDT and CDR2 YYEEEE. CDR3 size: 15 residues. CDR3: CASSLSRHRDPLRIF. DNA for the CDR3: TGTGCCAGCAGCTTGTCGCGACACAGGGACCCCCTCCGAATCTTT.

The chain combines TRBV6-1 with TRBJ1-1; 7 bases match TRBD1. V dropped 7 bases and J dropped 7; count of bases not matched to a gene: 9. CDR3 length: 13 amino acids. CDR1 and CDR2 (germline): MNHNS, SASEGT. DNA of the CDR3: TGTGCCAGCACTAGACAGGGTTGTATTGAAGCTTTCTTT. Translation gives CASTRQGCIEAFF.

Comments on this clonotype: The CDR3 does not end in the conserved phenylalanine or tryptophan, so this is likely a read error. V gene TRBV2 combines with J gene TRBJ2-1, with 8 bases lining up with TRBD2. Germline CDR1 is SNHLY and CDR2 is FYNNEI. This CDR3 contains 14 residues. The CDR3 nucleotides are TGTGCCAACAGTGGGACGGGAGGGGGAGGAGAGCAGTTCCTC. Amino acid sequence: CANSGTGGGGEQFL.

Remarks on this clonotype: No conserved phenylalanine or tryptophan is present at the end of the CDR3, so a read error is the likely explanation. This chain uses TRBV6-1 with TRBJ1-2; unclear D gene. The CDR3 is 14 residues long. Germline V gene sequence: CDR1 MNHNS, CDR2 SASEGT. The CDR3 nucleotides are TGTGCCAGCAGAGAAGGACGGGCGCAGAGGGGCTACACCCTC. Amino acid sequence: CASREGRAQRGYTL.

With respect to this clonotype: It is likely a read error, because the conserved phenylalanine at the end of the CDR3 is missing. The chain recombines TRBV29-1 with TRBJ2-3, with D perhaps matching TRBD2 (6 bases). The length of the CDR3 is 14 residues. Germline loops: CDR1 SQVTM, CDR2 ANQGSEA. This CDR3 reads CSVEVGGTTDTQYL. The CDR3 region has the DNA TGCAGCGTCGAAGTTGGGGGGACGACAGATACGCAGTATTTG.

As regards this clonotype: One end of the junction is discordant with germline, which a read error may explain. This chain links TRBV6-1 with TRBJ2-7; possibly TRBD1 for D (6 bases). Looked up from germline, CDR1 is MNHNS and CDR2 is SASEGT. CDR3 size: 12 residues. Here the CDR3 DNA reads TGTGCCAGCAATGGGGACAACTACGAGCAGTGCTTC. It yields the protein CASNGDNYEQCF.

As to this clonotype: One end of the junction does not line up with germline, which may come from a read error. The V call is TRBV6-2 or TRBV6-3, the J call TRBJ1-4; D is uncertain. Germline loops: CDR1 MNHEY, CDR2 SVGEGT. CDR3 length: 15 amino acids. The CDR3 reads CASSYFQEDGEKQFF. For the CDR3, the DNA is TGTGCCAGCAGTTACTTTCAGGAGGACGGAGAAAAACAGTTTTTT.

The count of this clonotype is one. At one of its ends the junction is not consistent with the germline gene, which may arise from a read error. The V and J genes are TRBV4-2 and TRBJ2-7; D is possibly TRBD1 (5 bases). Per the germline V gene, CDR1 is LGHNA and CDR2 is YNFKEQ. The CDR3 has 16 amino acids. CDR3 residues: CASSQEGAGASHEQYF. CDR3 sequence (DNA): TGTGCCAGCAGCCAAGAAGGGGCTGGAGCGTCCCACGAGCAATACTTC.

The chain employs TRBV13 and TRBJ2-7; D may be TRBD1 (5 bases). The CDR3 extends over 15 amino acids. Per the germline V gene, CDR1 is PRHDT and CDR2 is FYEKMQ (reference sequence). Trimming shortened V by 5 bases and J by 0 bases, and 14 bases separated the two germline ends. Here the CDR3 DNA reads TGTGCCAGCAGCACCAGGGCAGGGTACTCCTACGAGCAGTACTTC. Translating it yields CASSTRAGYSYEQYF.

This chain connects TRBV5-4 to TRBJ2-2; the D is unclear. Germline-derived CDR1 and CDR2 are SGHNT and YYREEE (reference sequence). V was cut by 6 bases and J by 2 bases, with 14 bases left in between. CDR3 length equals 15 residues. In nucleotides, the CDR3 is TGTGCCAGCAACTCCCTGACGGTTAACACCGGGGAGCTGTTTTTT. Translation: CASNSLTVNTGELFF.

About this clonotype: One end of the junction varies from germline; a read error may be responsible. J is TRBJ2-1 and V is TRBV10-2; 12 nucleotides align to TRBD2. From germline, CDR1 is WSHSY and CDR2 SAAADI. The CDR3 consists of 15 residues. The CDR3 is CACTNLAGGPNEQFF. The CDR3 nucleotides read TGTGCCTGCACCAATCTAGCGGGAGGGCCCAATGAGCAGTTCTTC.

This chain connects TRBV5-6 to TRBJ2-2; weak D call: TRBD1 (6 bases). Germline assignment: CDR1 SGHDT and CDR2 YYEEEE. CDR3 length: 15 residues. V lost 6 bases and J 4 bases, leaving 16 bases between the germline ends. In DNA form, the CDR3 reads TGTGCCAGCAATTTGGCCGACAGGCGCACCGGGGAGCTGTTTTTT. It codes for CASNLADRRTGELFF. The full variable domain, its missing parts supplied by reference TRBV5-6 and TRBJ2-2, is DAGVTQSPTHLIKTRGQQVTLRCSPKSGHDTVSWYQQALGQGPQFIFQYYEEEERQRGNFPDRFSGHQFPNYSSELNVNALLLGDSALYLCASNLADRRTGELFFGEGSRLTVL.

This clonotype appeared many times. The chain has TRBV20-1 and TRBJ2-1; 10 nucleotides match TRBD1. The V gene's germline CDR1 is DFQATT and CDR2 SNEGSKA (reference sequence). The V segment lost 6 bases and the J segment 3 bases; nucleotides outside the gene matches: 8. This CDR3 is 15 amino acids long. CDR3 DNA sequence: TGCAGTGCGAACCCCGGGACAGGGGACTACAATGAGCAGTTCTTC. Protein sequence: CSANPGTGDYNEQFF.

This clonotype was seen a few times. Compared with germline, one end of the junction differs, possibly owing to a read error. The V and J genes are TRBV29-1 and TRBJ2-1, with 14 bases fitting TRBD2. This CDR3 has 19 amino acids. Germline CDR1 and CDR2: SQVTM and ANQGSEA. CDR3 protein: CSVEDPGTSGGSYYNKQFF. The CDR3 DNA follows: TGCAGCGTTGAAGACCCCGGGACTAGCGGGGGTAGCTACTACAATAAGCAGTTCTTC.